Below are 3 T cell receptor beta chains sequenced from a single sample in a study of CD8+ T cells in alopecia areata. Extracted RNA was reverse transcribed into cDNA, the sequencing template. Only in-frame clones appear in the TCRdb table, and some are missing; sequencing was by immunoSEQ multiplex PCR. In the table there are about 200,000 clones, around 60% of which are singletons. Treatment: oral pan-JAK inhibitor, 5-10 mg twice daily. Here the sequenced sample was CD4+ T cells sorted from blood, taken at week 4, from a patient treated with tofacitinib. These receptors were obtained from a human donor with alopecia areata.

This sequence joins TRBV25-1 and TRBJ1-1; weak D call: TRBD1 (6 bases). Looked up from germline, CDR1 is MGHDK and CDR2 is SYGVNS. The CDR3 spans 11 residues. The V gene lost 6 bases and the J gene lost 5 bases, with 7 bases spanning the gap. DNA of the CDR3: TGTGCCAGCAGAGGGGGGACTGAAGCTTTCTTT. Protein sequence: CASRGGTEAFF.

This clone has more than one count but fewer than ten. The chain links TRBV7-2 to TRBJ1-5; D call uncertain. Germline CDR1 reads SGHTA; CDR2 reads FQGNSA. Trimming took off 2 bases at V and 1 base at J, with 6 bases between the two ends. The CDR3 has 14 residues. CDR3 bases: TGTGCCAGCAGCTTATCCGTCAGCAATCAGCCCCAGCATTTT. It encodes CASSLSVSNQPQHF.

As to this clone: Germline and junction disagree at one end, which may indicate a read error. The chain couples TRBV9 to TRBJ2-5; 9 bases are shared with TRBD1. From germline, CDR1 is SGDLS and CDR2 YYNGEE. CDR3 length: 13 amino acids. The CDR3 region is CASRGDREDTQYF. CDR3 in DNA: TGTGCCAGCAGGGGGGACAGGGAAGATACCCAGTACTTC.